One sample yielded the 6 T cell receptor beta chains listed below, sequenced in a study of cytomegalovirus exposure and HLA in healthy donors. PCR involved 60 Vbeta and 13 Jbeta primers. Some clones are missing from TCRdb's copy, which holds only in-frame ones; the method was immunoSEQ multiplex PCR. This repertoire shows about 130,000 clones, under 20% found once; its top ten account for around 2.6%. Source material: PBMCs. The receptors stem from a female donor in good health and CMV-seropositive.

This clone was seen a handful of times. V and J are TRBV7-9 and TRBJ1-1; tentative D call: TRBD1 (5 bases). Germline values: CDR1 SEHNR, CDR2 FQNEAQ (reference sequence). Trimming took 4 bases from V and 4 from J, leaving 13 bases between them. This CDR3 comprises 14 residues. The CDR3 region is CASSSTGVGTEAFF. The CDR3 DNA reads TGTGCCAGCAGCTCCACGGGGGTGGGCACTGAAGCTTTCTTT.

This clone was observed a few times. The chain is built from TRBV30 and TRBJ2-7, with 7 nucleotides matching TRBD2. The trim removed 3 bases at V and 11 bases at J, leaving 10 bases unmatched. Germline lookup yields CDR1 GTSNPN and CDR2 SVGIG (reference sequence). CDR3 size: 12 residues. CDR3 bases: TGTGCCTGGAGGCATATACCGGGGAGGGAGTACTTC. Residues: CAWRHIPGREYF.

This rearrangement joins TRBV9 to TRBJ1-1; D is unclear. Germline CDR1 is SGDLS and CDR2 is YYNGEE. The CDR3 covers 13 residues. V was shortened by 2 bases and J by 1 base, with 6 bases between the two germline ends. The CDR3 DNA reads as TGTGCCAGCAGCGTCGGGTCGAACACTGAAGCTTTCTTT. This sequence encodes CASSVGSNTEAFF.

This clone has just a few counts. V gene TRBV7-6 combines with J gene TRBJ1-6; tentatively, D is TRBD1 (5 bases). CDR3 length: 18 amino acids. Between the trimmed V and J ends, which lost 0 bases and 8 bases, there was a span of 20 bases. Looked up from germline, CDR1 is SGHVS and CDR2 is FNYEAQ. The CDR3 region has the DNA TGTGCCAGCAGCTTAGCGTATTCTCGTGGGGGGTTTCATTCACCCCTCCACTTT. As protein: CASSLAYSRGGFHSPLHF.

The gene calls are TRBV7-2 and TRBJ2-3; 9 bases match TRBD2. V dropped 1 base and J dropped 4; count of bases not matched to a gene: 6. The CDR3 spans 16 residues. Per germline, CDR1 SGHTA and CDR2 FQGNSA. Written as DNA, the CDR3 is TGTGCCAGCAGCTTAGGGGGGACTAGCTTTCCAGATACGCAGTATTTT. Protein: CASSLGGTSFPDTQYF.

This clone was counted only a few times. The rearrangement joins TRBV25-1 to TRBJ2-5, with TRBD1 matching 7 bases. The CDR3 is 16 amino acids. Germline assignment: CDR1 MGHDK and CDR2 SYGVNS. Trimming took 4 bases from V and 1 from J; bases not matched to a gene: 9. As DNA, the CDR3 is TGTGCCAGCAGTGGCCGGGACAGCCCTACCCAAGAGACCCAGTACTTC. Translated, it gives CASSGRDSPTQETQYF.